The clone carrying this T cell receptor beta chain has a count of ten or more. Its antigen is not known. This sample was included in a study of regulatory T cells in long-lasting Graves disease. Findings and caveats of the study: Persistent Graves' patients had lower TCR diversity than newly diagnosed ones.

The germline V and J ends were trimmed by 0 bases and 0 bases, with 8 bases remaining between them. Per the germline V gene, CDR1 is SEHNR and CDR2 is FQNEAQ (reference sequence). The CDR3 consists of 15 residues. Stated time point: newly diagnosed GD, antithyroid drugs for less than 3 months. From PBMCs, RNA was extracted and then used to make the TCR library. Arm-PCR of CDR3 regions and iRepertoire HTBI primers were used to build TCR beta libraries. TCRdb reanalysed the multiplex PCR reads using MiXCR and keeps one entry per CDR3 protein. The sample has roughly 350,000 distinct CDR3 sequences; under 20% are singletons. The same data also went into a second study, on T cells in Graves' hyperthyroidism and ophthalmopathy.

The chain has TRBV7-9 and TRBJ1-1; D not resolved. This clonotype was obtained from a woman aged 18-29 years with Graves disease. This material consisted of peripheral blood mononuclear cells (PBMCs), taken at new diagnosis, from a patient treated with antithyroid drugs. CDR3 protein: CASSLALQLNTEAFF. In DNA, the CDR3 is TGTGCCAGCAGCTTAGCGCTACAGTTGAACACTGAAGCTTTCTTT.